The text below deals with one T cell receptor (beta chain). Its target antigen remains unknown. The sample holds no much larger clone one base away, and base qualities are not on file. The sample belongs to a study of blood T cell repertoires in COVID-19 (dated by TCRdb to 2018 to 2020). For context, the study as a whole: Collaborator samples came from the United States, Italy and Spain and covered acute and convalescent phases of COVID-19. HLA class I and class II types, where available, came from metadata supplied by the sample provider rather than from assay-based typing. The prospective study material was composed of cDNA or gDNA derived from T cells, B-cell-depleted T cells, or PBMCs. The dataset comprised deeply sampled blood TCRbeta repertoires from subjects exposed to, actively infected with, or recovered from COVID-19. Samples came from the ongoing ImmuneRACE study (first 160 participants) plus 1,254 subjects from 6 global collaborators. A de-identified subject ID, COVID-19 status, age in years and sex were almost always included in the sample metadata. The repertoires were released in a freely available public database meant as a resource for research on the immune response to SARS-CoV-2. Broader findings and caveats from the paper: Clinical and demographic metadata were provided uncurated, with the amount varying by source and participant.

Taken from the germline V gene, the CDR1 and CDR2 loops are SGHNT and YENEEA. The CDR3 covers 14 residues, taking in both the cysteine and the phenylalanine. Here the CDR3 DNA is all that survives: 42 bases in frame from base 1. V lost 1 base and J lost 4 bases; the stretch between them is 7 bases long. The immunoSEQ Assay, a bias-controlled multiplex PCR, was used to amplify TCRbeta CDR3 regions from genomic DNA. In the paper's pipeline: The number of nucleated cells in each sample was estimated by amplification of reference gene primers within the assay. Sequence reads were collapsed and filtered to measure the absolute abundance of every unique TCRbeta CDR3 rearrangement. For each sample, productive Simpson clonality was calculated by taking the square root of Simpson's diversity index across productive rearrangements. In its TCRdb copy, this immuneACCESS table keeps in-frame sequences only and misses some clones. Where compared with another copy, unresolved V genes explain less than half of these, and the others have no known cause. V and J calls and clone size are those listed in that table; D and trimming were worked out from the DNA. The sample table lists 150,000 to 160,000 clones, more than 80% of them with a count of one. Approximately 15% of the sample comes from the top ten.

The collaborating institutions used their own protocols to collect whole blood in K2EDTA tubes. For TCRbeta analysis, collaborator samples were shipped as frozen whole blood, as isolated PBMCs, or as DNA extracted from either sample type. The sequence came from a woman in her thirties or forties with acute or convalescent COVID-19. The sequence is built from TRBV11-3 and TRBJ1-4, with no confidently assigned D gene. The source material was peripheral blood. The CDR3 reads as follows: CASSLARGNEKLFF. The base sequence is TGTGCCAGCAGCTTAGCTCGCGGTAATGAAAAACTGTTTTTT.